This TCR beta chain stems from a study of control samples from healthy donors and cancer patients. The length of the CDR3 is 14 residues. Germline assignment: CDR1 LNHDA and CDR2 SQIVND (reference sequence). Trimming shortened V by 1 base and J by 6 bases, and 11 bases separated the two germline ends. Measured with immunoSEQ multiplex PCR; TCRdb has only the in-frame clones, and not every one. The repertoire holds around 130,000 clones, around nine tenths seen once, with 3.2% in the top ten. The V call is TRBV19, the J call TRBJ2-3; a weak D match, TRBD2 (6 bases). Input material: blood. The TCR comes from a man aged 50 to 60 in good health. This chain's CDR3 is CASSIVTSQDTQYF. CDR3 in DNA: TGTGCCAGTAGTATAGTAACTAGCCAGGATACGCAGTATTTT.